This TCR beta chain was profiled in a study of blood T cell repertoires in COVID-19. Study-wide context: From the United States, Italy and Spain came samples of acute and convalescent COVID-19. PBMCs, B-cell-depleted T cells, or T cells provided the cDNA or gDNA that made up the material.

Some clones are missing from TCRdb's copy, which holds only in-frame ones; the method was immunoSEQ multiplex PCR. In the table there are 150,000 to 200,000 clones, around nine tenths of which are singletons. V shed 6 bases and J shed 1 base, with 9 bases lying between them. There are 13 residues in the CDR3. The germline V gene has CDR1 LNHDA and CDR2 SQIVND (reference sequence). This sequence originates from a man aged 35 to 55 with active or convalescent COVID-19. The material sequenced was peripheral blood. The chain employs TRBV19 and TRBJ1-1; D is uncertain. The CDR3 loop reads CASSGRRNTEAFF. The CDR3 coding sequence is TGTGCCAGTAGCGGGAGGAGGAACACTGAAGCTTTCTTT.